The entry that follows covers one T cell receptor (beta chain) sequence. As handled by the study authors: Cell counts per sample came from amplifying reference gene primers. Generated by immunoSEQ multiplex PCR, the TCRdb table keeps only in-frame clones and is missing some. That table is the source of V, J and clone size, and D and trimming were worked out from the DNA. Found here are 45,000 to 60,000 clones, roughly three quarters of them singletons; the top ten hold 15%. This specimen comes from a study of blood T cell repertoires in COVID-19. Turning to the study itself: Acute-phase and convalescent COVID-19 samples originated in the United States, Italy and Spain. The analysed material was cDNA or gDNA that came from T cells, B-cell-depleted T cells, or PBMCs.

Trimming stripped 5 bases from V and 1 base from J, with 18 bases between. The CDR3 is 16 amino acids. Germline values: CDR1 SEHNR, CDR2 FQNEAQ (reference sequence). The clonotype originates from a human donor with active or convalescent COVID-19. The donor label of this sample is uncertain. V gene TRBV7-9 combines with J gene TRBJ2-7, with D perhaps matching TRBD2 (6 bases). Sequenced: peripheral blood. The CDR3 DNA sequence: TGTGCCAGCAGCCCCAGACCCGGGAGAGGTTCCTACGAGCAGTACTTC. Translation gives CASSPRPGRGSYEQYF. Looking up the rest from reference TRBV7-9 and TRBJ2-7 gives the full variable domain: DTGVSQNPRHKITKRGQNVTFRCDPISEHNRLYWYRQTLGQGPEFLTYFQNEAQLEKSRLLSDRFSAERPKGSFSTLEIQRTEQGDSAMYLCASSPRPGRGSYEQYFGPGTRLTVT.